This T cell receptor beta chain was observed in a study of cytomegalovirus exposure and HLA in healthy donors. Study background: Falling in the Caucasian-associated ancestry cluster were about four fifths of 398 genotyped donors. Broader study findings: Presence/absence analyses supposed approximately even sequencing depth among donors. For TCR beta chains, V- and J-gene trimming was later linked to a missense DCLRE1C variant.

The CDR3 spans 15 residues. Trimming left V 1 base short and J 4 bases short, with 10 bases between. CDR1 and CDR2 from the germline V gene are LNHDA and SQIVND (reference sequence). The PCR ran on 60 Vbeta and 13 Jbeta primers. Profiled with immunoSEQ multiplex PCR; TCRdb holds only in-frame clones, not every one. The sample has about 88,000 clones, roughly 71% seen once. A note on this clone: Its cognate antigen is unknown.

The genes are TRBV19 and TRBJ1-4, with a possible D match to TRBD1 (5 bases). This receptor was obtained from a woman in her late teens or twenties in good health and CMV-seropositive. The material sequenced was PBMCs. CDR3 DNA: TGTGCCAGTAGTATAGGCGGGGCGATTAATGAAAAACTGTTTTTT. As protein: CASSIGGAINEKLFF.